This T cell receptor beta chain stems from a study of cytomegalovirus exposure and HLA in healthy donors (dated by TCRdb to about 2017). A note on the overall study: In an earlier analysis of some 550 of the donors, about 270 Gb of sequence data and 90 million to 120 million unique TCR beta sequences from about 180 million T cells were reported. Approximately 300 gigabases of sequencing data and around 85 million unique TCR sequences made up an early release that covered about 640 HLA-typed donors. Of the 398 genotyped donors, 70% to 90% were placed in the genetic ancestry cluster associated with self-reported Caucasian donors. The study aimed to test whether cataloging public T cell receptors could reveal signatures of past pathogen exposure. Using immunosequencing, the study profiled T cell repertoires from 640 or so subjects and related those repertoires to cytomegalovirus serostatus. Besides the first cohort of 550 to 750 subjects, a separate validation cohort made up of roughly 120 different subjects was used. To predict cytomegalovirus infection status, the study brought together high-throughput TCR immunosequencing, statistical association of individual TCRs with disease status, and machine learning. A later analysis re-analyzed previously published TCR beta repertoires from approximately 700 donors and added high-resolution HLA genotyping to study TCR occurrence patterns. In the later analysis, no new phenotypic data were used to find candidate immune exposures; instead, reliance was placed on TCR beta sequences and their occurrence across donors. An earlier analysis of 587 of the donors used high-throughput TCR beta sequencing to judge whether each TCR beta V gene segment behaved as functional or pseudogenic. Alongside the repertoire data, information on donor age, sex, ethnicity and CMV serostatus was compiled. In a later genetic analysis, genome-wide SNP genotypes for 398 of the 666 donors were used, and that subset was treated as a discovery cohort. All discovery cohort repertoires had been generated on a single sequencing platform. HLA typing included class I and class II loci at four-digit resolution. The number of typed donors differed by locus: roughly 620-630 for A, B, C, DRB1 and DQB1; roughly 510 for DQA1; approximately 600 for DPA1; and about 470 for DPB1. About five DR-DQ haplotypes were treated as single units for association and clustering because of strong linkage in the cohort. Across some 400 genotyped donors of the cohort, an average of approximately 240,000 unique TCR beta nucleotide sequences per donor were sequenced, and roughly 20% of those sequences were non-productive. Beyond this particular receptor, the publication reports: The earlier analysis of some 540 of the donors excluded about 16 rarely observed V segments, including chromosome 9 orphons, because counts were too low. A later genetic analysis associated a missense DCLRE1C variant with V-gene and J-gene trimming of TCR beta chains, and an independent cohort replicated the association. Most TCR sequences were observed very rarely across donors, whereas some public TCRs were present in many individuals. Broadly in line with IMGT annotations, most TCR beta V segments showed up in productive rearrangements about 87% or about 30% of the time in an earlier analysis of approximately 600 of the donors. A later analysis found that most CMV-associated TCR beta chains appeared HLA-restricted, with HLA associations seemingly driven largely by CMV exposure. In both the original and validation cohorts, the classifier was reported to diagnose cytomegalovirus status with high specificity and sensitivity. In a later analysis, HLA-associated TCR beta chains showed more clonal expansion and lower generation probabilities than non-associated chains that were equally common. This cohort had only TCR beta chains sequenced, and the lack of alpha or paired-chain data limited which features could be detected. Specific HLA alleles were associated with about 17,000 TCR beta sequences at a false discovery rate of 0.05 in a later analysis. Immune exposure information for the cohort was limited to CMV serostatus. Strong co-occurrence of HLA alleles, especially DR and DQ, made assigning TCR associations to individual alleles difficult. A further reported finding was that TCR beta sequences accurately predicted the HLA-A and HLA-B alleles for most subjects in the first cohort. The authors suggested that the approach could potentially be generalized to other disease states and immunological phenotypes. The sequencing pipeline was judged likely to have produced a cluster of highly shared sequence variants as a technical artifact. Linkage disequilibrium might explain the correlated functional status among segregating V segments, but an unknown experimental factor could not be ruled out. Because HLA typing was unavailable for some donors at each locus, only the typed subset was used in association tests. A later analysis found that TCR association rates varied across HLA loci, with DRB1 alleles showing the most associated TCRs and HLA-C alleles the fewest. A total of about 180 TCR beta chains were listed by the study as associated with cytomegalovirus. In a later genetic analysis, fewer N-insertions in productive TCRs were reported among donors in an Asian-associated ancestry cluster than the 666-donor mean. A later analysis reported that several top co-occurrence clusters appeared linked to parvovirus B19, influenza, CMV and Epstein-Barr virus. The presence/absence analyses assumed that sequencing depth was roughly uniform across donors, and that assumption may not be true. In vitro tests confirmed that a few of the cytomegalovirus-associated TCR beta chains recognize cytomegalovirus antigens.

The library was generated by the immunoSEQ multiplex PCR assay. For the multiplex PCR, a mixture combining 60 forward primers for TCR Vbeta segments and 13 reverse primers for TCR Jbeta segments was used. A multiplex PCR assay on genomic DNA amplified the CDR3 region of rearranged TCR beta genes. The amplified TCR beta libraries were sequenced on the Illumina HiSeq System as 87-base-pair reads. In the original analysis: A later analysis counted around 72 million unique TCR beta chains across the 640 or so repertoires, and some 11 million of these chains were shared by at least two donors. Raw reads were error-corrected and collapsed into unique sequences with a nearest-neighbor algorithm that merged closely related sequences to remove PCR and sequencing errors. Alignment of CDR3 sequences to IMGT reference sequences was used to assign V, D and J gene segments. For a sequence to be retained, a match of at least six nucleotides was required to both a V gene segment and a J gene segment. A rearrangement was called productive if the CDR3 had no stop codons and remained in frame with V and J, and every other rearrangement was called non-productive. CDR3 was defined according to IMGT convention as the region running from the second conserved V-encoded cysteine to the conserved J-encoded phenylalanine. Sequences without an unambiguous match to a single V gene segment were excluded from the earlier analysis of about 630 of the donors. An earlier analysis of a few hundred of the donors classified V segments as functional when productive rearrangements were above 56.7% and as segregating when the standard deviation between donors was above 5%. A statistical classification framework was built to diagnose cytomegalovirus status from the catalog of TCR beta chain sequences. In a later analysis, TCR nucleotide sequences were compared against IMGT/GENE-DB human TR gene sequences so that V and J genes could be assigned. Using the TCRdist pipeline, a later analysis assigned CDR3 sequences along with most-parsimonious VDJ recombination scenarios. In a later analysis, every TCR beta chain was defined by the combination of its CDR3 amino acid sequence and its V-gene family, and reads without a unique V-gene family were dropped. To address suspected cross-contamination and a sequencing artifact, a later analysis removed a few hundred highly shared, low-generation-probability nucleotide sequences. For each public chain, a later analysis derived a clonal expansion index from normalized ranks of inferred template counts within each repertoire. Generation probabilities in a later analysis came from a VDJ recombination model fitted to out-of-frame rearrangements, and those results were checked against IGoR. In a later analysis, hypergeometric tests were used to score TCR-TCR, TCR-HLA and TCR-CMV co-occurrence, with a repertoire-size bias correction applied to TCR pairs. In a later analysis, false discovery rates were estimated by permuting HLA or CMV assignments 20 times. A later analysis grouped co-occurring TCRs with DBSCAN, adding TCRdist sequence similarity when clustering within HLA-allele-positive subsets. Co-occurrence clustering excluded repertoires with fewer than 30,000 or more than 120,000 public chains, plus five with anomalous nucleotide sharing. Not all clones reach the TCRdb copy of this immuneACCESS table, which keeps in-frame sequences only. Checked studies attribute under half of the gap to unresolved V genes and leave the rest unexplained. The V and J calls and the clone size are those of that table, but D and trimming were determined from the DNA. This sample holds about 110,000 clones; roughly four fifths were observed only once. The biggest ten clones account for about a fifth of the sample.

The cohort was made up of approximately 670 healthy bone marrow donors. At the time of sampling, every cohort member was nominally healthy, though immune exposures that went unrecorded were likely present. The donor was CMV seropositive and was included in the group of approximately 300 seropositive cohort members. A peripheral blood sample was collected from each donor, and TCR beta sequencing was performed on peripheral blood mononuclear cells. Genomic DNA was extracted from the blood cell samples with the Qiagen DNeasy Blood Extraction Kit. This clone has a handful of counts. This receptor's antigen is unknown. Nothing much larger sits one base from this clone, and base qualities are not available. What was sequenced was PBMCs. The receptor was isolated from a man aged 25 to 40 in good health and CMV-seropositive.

The nucleotides read TGTGCCAGCAGCTTAAACGCAGCGGGGTCCTACAATGAGCAGTTCTTC. The resulting protein is CASSLNAAGSYNEQFF. The chain couples TRBV7-6 to TRBJ2-1; 7 central bases correspond to TRBD2. Taken from cysteine to phenylalanine, the CDR3 has 16 residues. The kept DNA is CDR3 alone, 48 bases in frame from the first base. As encoded in the germline V gene, CDR1 is SGHVS while CDR2 is FNYEAQ. Trimming accounts for 2 bases at V and 1 base at J, while the number of junction bases matched to no gene is 5.